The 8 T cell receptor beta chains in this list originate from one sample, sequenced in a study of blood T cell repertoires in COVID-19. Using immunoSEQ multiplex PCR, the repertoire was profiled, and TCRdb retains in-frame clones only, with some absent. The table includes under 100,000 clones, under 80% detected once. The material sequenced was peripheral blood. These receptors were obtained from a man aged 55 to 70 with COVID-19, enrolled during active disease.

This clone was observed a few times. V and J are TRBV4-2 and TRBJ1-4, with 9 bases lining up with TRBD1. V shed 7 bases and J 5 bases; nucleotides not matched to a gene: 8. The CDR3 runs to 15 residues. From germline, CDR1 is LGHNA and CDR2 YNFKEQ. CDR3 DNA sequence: TGTGCCAGCAAAACTCCGGGACAGGGCAATGAAAAACTGTTTTTT. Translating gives CASKTPGQGNEKLFF.

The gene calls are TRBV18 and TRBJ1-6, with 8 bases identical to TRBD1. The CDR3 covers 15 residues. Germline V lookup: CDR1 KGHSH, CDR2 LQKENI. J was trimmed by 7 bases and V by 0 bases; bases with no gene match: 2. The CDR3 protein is CASSPPDRVNSPLHF. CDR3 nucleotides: TGTGCCAGCTCACCACCGGACAGGGTAAATTCACCCCTCCACTTT.

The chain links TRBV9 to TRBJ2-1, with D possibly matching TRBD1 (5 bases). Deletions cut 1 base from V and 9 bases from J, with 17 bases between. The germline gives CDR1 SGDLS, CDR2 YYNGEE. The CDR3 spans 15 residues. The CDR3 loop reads CASSVSASGAGEQFF. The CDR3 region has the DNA TGTGCCAGCAGCGTAAGCGCCTCTGGGGCAGGTGAGCAGTTCTTC. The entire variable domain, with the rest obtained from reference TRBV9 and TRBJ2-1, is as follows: DSGVTQTPKHLITATGQRVTLRCSPRSGDLSVYWYQQSLDQGLQFLIQYYNGEERAKGNILERFSAQQFPDLHSELNLSSLELGDSALYFCASSVSASGAGEQFFGPGTRLTVL.

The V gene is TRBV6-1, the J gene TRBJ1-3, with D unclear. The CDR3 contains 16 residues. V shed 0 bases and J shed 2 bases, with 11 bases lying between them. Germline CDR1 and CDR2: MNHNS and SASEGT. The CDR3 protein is CASSEALAQAGNTIYF. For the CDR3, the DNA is TGTGCCAGCAGTGAAGCCCTTGCCCAGGCTGGAAACACCATATATTTT.

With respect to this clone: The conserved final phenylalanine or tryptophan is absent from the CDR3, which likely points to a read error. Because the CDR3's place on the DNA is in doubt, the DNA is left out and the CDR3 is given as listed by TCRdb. CDR3 loop: CATSDLGTVLTTI. The chain joins TRBV24-1 to TRBJ2-3; TRBD2 is the table's D call and was not checked against the DNA. The germline V gene encodes CDR1 KGHDR and CDR2 SFDVKD. Ends included, the CDR3 has 13 residues.

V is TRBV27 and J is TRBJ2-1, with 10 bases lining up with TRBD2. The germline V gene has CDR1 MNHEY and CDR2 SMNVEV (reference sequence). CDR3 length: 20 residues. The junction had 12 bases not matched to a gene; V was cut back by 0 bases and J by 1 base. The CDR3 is CASSLSYRLAGAPSYNEQFF. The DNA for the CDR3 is TGTGCCAGCAGTTTATCTTATCGGCTAGCGGGGGCCCCATCCTACAATGAGCAGTTCTTC.

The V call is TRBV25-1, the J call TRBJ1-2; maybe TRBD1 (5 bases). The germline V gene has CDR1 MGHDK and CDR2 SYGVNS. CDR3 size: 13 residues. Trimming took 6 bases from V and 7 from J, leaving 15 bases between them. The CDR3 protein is CASSLPGGGGYTF. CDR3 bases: TGTGCCAGCAGCCTTCCGGGCGGGGGTGGCTACACCTTC.

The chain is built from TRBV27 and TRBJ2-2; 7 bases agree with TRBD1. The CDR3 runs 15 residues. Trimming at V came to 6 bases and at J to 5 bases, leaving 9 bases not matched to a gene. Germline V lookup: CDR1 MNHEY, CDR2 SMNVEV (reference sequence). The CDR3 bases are TGTGCCAGCAGACCCTCCGACAGGGCTACCGGGGAGCTGTTTTTT. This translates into CASRPSDRATGELFF.